The sequence of this T cell receptor (beta chain) was determined in a study of a mutant IDH1 vaccine in newly diagnosed glioma. Using immunoSEQ multiplex PCR, the repertoire was profiled, and TCRdb retains in-frame clones only, with some absent. Of about 27,000 clones listed, roughly four fifths are singletons. This clone was observed a handful of times. The antigen remains unidentified. CDR1 is ENHRY and CDR2 is SYGVKD in the germline V gene. The trim removed 6 bases at V and 2 bases at J, leaving 6 bases unmatched. This CDR3 region has 15 residues. Time point meaning: week 35, safety follow-up. Doses consisted of 300 ug of mutant IDH1 20-mer peptide each, paired with topical imiquimod. In every donor, the tumor was a new WHO grade 3 or 4 IDH1-mutant, ATRX-lost astrocytoma.

The sequences come from PBMCs, collected from a glioma patient whose treatment included an IDH1 peptide vaccine. The V call is TRBV10-3, the J call TRBJ2-2, with 7 bases aligning to TRBD1. This TCR was sampled from a man aged 50 or older with glioma. Here the CDR3 DNA reads TGTGCCATCAGGGGGACAGAACAAAACACCGGGGAGCTGTTTTTT. Translated, it gives CAIRGTEQNTGELFF.